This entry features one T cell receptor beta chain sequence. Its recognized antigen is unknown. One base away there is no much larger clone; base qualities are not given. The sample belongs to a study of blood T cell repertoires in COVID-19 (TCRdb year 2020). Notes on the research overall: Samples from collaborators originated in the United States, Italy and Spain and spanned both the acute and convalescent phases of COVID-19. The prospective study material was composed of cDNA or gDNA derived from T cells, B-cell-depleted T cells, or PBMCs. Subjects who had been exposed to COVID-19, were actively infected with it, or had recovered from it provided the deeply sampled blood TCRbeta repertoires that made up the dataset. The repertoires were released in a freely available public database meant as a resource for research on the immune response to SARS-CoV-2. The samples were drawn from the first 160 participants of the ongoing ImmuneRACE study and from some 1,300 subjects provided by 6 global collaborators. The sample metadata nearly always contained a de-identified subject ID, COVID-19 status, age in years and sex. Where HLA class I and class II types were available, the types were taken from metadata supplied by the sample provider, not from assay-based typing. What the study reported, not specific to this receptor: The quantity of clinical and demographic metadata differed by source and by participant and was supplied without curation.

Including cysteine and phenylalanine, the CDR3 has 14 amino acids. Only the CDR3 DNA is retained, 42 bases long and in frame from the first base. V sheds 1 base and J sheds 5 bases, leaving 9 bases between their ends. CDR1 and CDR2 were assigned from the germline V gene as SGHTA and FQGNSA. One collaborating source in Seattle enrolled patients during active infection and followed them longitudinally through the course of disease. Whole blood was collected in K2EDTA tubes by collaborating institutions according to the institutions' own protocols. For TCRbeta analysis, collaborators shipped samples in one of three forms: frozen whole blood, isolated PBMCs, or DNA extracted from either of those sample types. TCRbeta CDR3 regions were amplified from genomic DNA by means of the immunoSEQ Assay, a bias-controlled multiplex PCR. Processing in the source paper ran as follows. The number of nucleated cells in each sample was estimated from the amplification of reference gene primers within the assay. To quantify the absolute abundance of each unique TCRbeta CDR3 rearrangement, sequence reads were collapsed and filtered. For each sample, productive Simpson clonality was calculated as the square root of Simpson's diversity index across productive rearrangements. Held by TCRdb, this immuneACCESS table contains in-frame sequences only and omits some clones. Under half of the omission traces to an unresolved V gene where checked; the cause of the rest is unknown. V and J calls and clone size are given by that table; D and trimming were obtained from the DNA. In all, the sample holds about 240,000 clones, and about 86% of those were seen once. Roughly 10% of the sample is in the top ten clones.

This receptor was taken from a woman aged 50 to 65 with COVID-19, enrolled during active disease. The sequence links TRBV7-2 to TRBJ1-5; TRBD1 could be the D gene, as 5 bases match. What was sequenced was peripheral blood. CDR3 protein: CASSLDGGDQPQHF. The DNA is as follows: TGTGCCAGCAGCTTAGACGGAGGGGATCAGCCCCAGCATTTT.